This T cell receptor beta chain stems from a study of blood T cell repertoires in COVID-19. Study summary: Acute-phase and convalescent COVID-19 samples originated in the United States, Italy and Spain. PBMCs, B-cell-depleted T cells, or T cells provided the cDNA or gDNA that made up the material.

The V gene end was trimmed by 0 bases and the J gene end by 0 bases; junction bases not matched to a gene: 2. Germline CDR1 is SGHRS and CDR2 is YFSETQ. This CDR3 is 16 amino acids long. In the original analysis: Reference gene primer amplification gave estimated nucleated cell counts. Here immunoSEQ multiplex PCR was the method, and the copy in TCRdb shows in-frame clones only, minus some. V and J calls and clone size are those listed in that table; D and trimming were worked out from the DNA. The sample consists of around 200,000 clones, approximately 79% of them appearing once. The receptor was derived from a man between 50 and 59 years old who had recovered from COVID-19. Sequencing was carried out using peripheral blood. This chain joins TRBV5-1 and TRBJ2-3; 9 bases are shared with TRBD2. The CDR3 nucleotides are TGCGCCAGCAGCTTGGCAACTAGCGGGAGCACAGATACGCAGTATTTT. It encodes CASSLATSGSTDTQYF.